Sequencing of this TCR beta chain was carried out in a study of shared clonotypes between healthy human individuals. Whole-study findings and limits: Generation probabilities were higher for clonotypes shared across all four sorted-subset donors than for unshared ones.

On this clone itself: Its antigen is not identified.

Methods used by the authors: ImmunoSEQ output lacked quality scores and full-length reads, limiting matched filtering. The assay was immunoSEQ multiplex PCR, and TCRdb's table has in-frame clones only and misses some. The V and J calls and clone size are taken from that table; D and trimming were inferred from the DNA. Of approximately 1,000,000 clones in the sample, approximately 77% were seen once. This clonotype was obtained from a man between 18 and 35 years old in good health. Some clones in this sample may be carry-over from other donors' samples. What was sequenced was memory CD4+ T cells from PBMCs. Subset given: CD45RA-negative fraction.

The CDR3, as DNA: TGTGCCAGCTCACCGGGGCTAGCGGGAGACCACGAGCAGTACTTC. This encodes CASSPGLAGDHEQYF. V usage is TRBV18 and J usage is TRBJ2-7; 10 nucleotides line up with TRBD2. Unmatched junction bases numbered 7, after V lost 3 bases and J lost 5 bases. Germline values: CDR1 KGHSH, CDR2 LQKENI. CDR3 length equals 15 residues.